Listed below are T cell receptor beta chains from one sample, sequenced in a study of CD8 T cells in Susac syndrome. One entry per CDR3 protein results from TCRdb running MiXCR on the immunoSEQ multiplex PCR reads. The sample consists of around 300,000 distinct CDR3 sequences, about 91% of them appearing once. Material: CD8+ T cells from PBMCs. Receptor source: a human donor with multiple sclerosis. Both conserved end residues are part of each CDR3. Fields, in order: V gene, J gene, CDR3 length, clone size, CDR3 protein. Clone size is stated in some rows and not others, as once, few, many or a class when expanded.

TRBV7-9,TRBJ2-2,16,NA,CASSWSRAANTGELFF
TRBV13,TRBJ2-1,16,NA,CASSLANSGRNNEQFF
TRBV4-3,TRBJ1-2,15,NA,CASSQDPSGMGGYTF
TRBV4-2,TRBJ2-7,16,NA,CASSQDGTTDSYEQYF
TRBV4-3,TRBJ2-5,15,NA,CASSQDLGTQETQYF
TRBV24-1,TRBJ2-6,16,NA,CATSEIGIAGANVLTF
TRBV29-1,TRBJ2-2,14,NA,CSVGTSGYEGELFF
TRBV10-3,TRBJ2-6,16,once,CAISEGSNSGANVLTF
TRBV27,TRBJ2-1,15,NA,CASSSTPTGWDEQFF
TRBV12-3/TRBV12-4,TRBJ2-5,18,NA,CASSLYLAGANGWETQYF
TRBV6-2/TRBV6-3,TRBJ1-2,13,NA,CASSYIRPYGYTF
TRBV3-1,TRBJ2-2,14,NA,CASSGLALIGELFF
TRBV4-3,TRBJ2-5,16,NA,CASSPRADEGQETQYF
TRBV4-3,TRBJ1-2,13,NA,CASSPRGLHGYTF
TRBV20-1,TRBJ2-7,13,NA,CSASSGRNYEQYF
TRBV9,TRBJ2-1,16,NA,CASSVGYSGPPYEQFF
TRBV4-3,TRBJ2-1,17,NA,CASSPDLLAATYNEQFF
TRBV12-3/TRBV12-4,TRBJ1-1,13,NA,CASSSHTNTEAFF
TRBV5-1,TRBJ2-1,16,NA,CASSYAGLAAYNEQFF
TRBV6-2/TRBV6-3,TRBJ1-5,15,NA,CASSQGTEPNQPQHF
TRBV7-2,TRBJ2-3,17,NA,CASSTLRQGMRTDTQYF
TRBV4-1,TRBJ2-7,16,NA,CASSQVLAGDLYEQYF
TRBV5-6,TRBJ2-7,14,NA,CASSLEGPSGEQYF
TRBV27,TRBJ2-4,14,NA,CASSFAKAKNIQYF
TRBV4-1,TRBJ2-7,18,NA,CASSQDPWERQTTYEQYF
TRBV7-8,TRBJ1-4,17,NA,CASSLGLWGHPNEKLFF
TRBV5-1,TRBJ1-2,13,once,CASSLDRLSPHTF
TRBV25-1,TRBJ2-4,17,NA,CASSESSTDTDKNIQYF
TRBV20-1,TRBJ2-3,14,NA,CSASKEAKADTQYF
TRBV15,TRBJ1-5,14,NA,CATSREGTHQPQHF
TRBV7-9,TRBJ2-7,13,NA,CASSLGLAHEQYF
TRBV20-1,TRBJ2-1,13,NA,CSARGHRVLGQFF
TRBV4-3,TRBJ1-2,13,NA,CASSQDTGRGYTF
TRBV27,TRBJ2-7,15,NA,CASSPTGLAGYEQYF
TRBV5-5,TRBJ1-1,15,few,CASSLARGLNTEAFF
TRBV6-1,TRBJ1-5,16,NA,CASTNWDGFGYQPQHF
TRBV4-1,TRBJ2-2,14,NA,CASSRTFLTGELFF
TRBV7-3,TRBJ2-2,15,NA,CASSPWGSQPGELFF
TRBV30,TRBJ2-7,14,few,CAWEELAGAVEQYF
TRBV6-6,TRBJ2-6,12,NA,CASHSGANVLTF
TRBV7-8,TRBJ2-3,21,once,CASSFASLGRGPIISTDTQYF
TRBV13,TRBJ1-1,12,NA,CASISGSGEAFF
TRBV7-2,TRBJ2-2,17,NA,CASSLASATGVTGELFF
TRBV5-4,TRBJ2-3,18,NA,CASRRLAGNLKRTDTQYF
TRBV20-1,TRBJ2-7,14,NA,CSARDSKFPYEQYF
TRBV7-8,TRBJ2-7,17,NA,CASSLAGGGSLSYEQYF
TRBV14,TRBJ1-2,14,NA,CASSQDGRGGGYTF
TRBV28,TRBJ1-1,16,NA,CASSLYLETGNTEAFF
TRBV4-2,TRBJ2-1,13,NA,CASSQIRVDEQFF